This TCR beta chain was sequenced in a study of blood T cell repertoires in COVID-19. At the level of the study: Sample material is recorded as cDNA or gDNA derived from T cells, B-cell-depleted T cells, or PBMCs.

In the authors' workflow: Estimation of nucleated cell counts was performed using reference gene primer amplification. Sequenced by immunoSEQ multiplex PCR; TCRdb stores in-frame clones only, minus some. D and trimming come from the DNA, and the V and J calls and clone size come from that table. The sample lists about 300,000 clones; 88% were seen once. Germline values: CDR1 LNHDA, CDR2 SQIVND (reference sequence). The CDR3 is made up of 15 amino acids. With 8 bases clipped from V and 5 bases from J, the junction kept 12 bases outside the gene matches. J is TRBJ1-5 and V is TRBV19, with 7 bases identical to TRBD1. Material for sequencing was peripheral blood. The TCR sequence derives from a woman in her twenties or thirties with COVID-19, enrolled during active disease. CDR3 residues: CASEGQGVSDQPQHF. The DNA for the CDR3 is TGTGCCAGTGAGGGCCAGGGGGTTTCTGATCAGCCCCAGCATTTT. Together with reference TRBV19 and TRBJ1-5, the CDR3 gives the full variable domain: DGGITQSPKYLFRKEGQNVTLSCEQNLNHDAMYWYRQDPGQGLRLIYYSQIVNDFQKGDIAEGYSVSREKKESFPLTVTSAQKNPTAFYLCASEGQGVSDQPQHFGDGTRLSIL.